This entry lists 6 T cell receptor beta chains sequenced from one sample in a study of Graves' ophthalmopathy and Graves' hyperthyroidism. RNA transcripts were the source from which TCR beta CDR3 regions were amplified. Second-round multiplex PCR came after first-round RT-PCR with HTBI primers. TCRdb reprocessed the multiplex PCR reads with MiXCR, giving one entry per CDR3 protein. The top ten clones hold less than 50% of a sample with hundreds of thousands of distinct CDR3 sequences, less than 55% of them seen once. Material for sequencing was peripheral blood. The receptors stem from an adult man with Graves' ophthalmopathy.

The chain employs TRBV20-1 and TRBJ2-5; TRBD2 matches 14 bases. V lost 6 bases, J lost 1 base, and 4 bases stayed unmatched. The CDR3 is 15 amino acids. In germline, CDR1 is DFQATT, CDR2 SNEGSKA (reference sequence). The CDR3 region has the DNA TGCAGTGCCCGGGGACTAGCGGGAGTCCAAGAGACCCAGTACTTC. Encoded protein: CSARGLAGVQETQYF.

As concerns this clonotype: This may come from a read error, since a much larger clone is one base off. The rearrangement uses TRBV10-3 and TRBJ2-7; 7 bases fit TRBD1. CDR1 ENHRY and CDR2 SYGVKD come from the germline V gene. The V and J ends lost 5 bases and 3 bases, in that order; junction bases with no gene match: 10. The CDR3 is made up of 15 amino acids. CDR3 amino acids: CAISTGTVNDYEQYF. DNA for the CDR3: TGTGCCATCAGTACGGGGACAGTGAATGACTACGAGCAGTACTTC.

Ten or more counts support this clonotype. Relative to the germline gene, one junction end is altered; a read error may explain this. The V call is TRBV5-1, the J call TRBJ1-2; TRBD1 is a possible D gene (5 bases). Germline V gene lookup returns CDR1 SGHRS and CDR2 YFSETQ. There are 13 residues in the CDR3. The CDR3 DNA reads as TGTGCCAGCAGCTTAGGCGGGGGGGATGGCTACACCTTC. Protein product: CASSLGGGDGYTF.

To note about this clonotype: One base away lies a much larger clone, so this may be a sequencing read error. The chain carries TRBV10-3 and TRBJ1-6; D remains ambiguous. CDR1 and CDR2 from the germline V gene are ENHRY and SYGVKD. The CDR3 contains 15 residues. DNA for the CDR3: TGTGCCAGCAGTGAGTCCGCAAGTGGTAATTCACCCCTCCACTTT. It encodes CASSESASGNSPLHF.

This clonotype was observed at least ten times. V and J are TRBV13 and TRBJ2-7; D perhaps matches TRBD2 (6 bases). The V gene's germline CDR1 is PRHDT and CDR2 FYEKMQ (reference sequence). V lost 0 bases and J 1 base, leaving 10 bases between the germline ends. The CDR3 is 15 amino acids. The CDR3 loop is CASSLGGTFSYEQYF. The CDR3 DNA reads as TGTGCCAGCAGCTTAGGGGGGACTTTTTCCTACGAGCAGTACTTC.

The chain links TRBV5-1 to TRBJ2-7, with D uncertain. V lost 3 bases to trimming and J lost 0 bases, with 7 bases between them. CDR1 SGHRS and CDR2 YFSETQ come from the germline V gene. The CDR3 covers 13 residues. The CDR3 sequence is CASSSSPSYEQYF. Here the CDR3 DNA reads TGCGCCAGCAGCTCGTCCCCCTCCTACGAGCAGTACTTC.